A selection of T cell receptor beta chains follows, all from one sample in a study of T cells in Graves' hyperthyroidism and ophthalmopathy. TCRdb called the multiplex PCR reads again in MiXCR, with one record for every CDR3 protein. This sample yields hundreds of thousands of distinct CDR3 sequences, of which approximately 14% are seen a single time; around 7.3% belongs to the top ten. The material sequenced was blood. The source of these receptors is a woman aged 18-29 years with Graves' hyperthyroidism. Each CDR3 is given with its conserved first and last residue. Each record gives: D gene, V gene, J gene, clone size, CDR3 protein, CDR3 DNA. A D gene is named only where the DNA matches it firmly. Where a row states a size, it is once, few, many or the class of an expanded clone; other rows omit it.

TRBD1	TRBV27	TRBJ2-1	many	CASSFPGGHNEQFF	TGTGCCAGCAGTTTCCCAGGGGGCCACAATGAGCAGTTCTTC
NA	TRBV29-1	TRBJ2-7	many	CSVESDRSYEQYF	TGCAGCGTTGAAAGCGACAGGAGCTACGAGCAGTACTTC
TRBD1	TRBV18	TRBJ1-1	many	CASSLTGGAPNTEAFF	TGTGCCAGCTCCCTTACAGGGGGCGCCCCAAACACTGAAGCTTTCTTT
TRBD1	TRBV11-2	TRBJ1-3	many	CASSPLTGPRNTIYF	TGTGCCAGCAGCCCCCTGACAGGGCCGCGCAACACCATATATTTT
TRBD2	TRBV20-1	TRBJ2-7	NA	CSARGTSGGARYEQYF	TGCAGTGCTAGAGGGACTAGCGGGGGGGCGCGTTACGAGCAGTACTTC
NA	TRBV30	TRBJ2-3	many	CAWSRGKGTDTQYF	TGTGCCTGGAGTCGAGGGAAAGGCACAGATACGCAGTATTTT
TRBD1	TRBV25-1	TRBJ1-1	few	CASSNPGQGAEAFF	TGTGCCAGCAGTAACCCAGGACAGGGAGCTGAAGCTTTCTTT
NA	TRBV30	TRBJ1-5	many	CAWSVKGLYQPQHF	TGTGCCTGGAGTGTAAAGGGGCTGTATCAGCCCCAGCATTTT
TRBD1	TRBV5-1	TRBJ1-4	many	CASRSGTGAPNEKLFF	TGCGCCAGCAGATCCGGGACAGGGGCTCCTAATGAAAAACTGTTTTTT
NA	TRBV6-1	TRBJ1-6	few	CASSWNRDNSPLHF	TGTGCCAGCAGTTGGAACAGGGATAATTCACCCCTCCACTTT
NA	TRBV15	TRBJ1-6	few	CATSRSGGPNSPLHF	TGTGCCACCAGCAGATCGGGCGGTCCTAATTCACCCCTCCACTTT
NA	TRBV11-2	TRBJ1-2	NA	CASSRDTRGRVYGYTF	TGTGCCAGCAGTCGTGACACACGGGGCAGGGTCTATGGCTACACCTTC
NA	TRBV12-3/TRBV12-4	TRBJ2-7	few	CASSLGIQYEQYF	TGTGCCAGCAGTTTAGGGATTCAGTACGAGCAGTACTTC
NA	TRBV18	TRBJ2-7	few	CASSGDTSYEQYF	TGTGCCAGCTCAGGGGACACCTCCTACGAGCAGTACTTC
TRBD1	TRBV28	TRBJ2-7	many	CASGGGQGPYEQYF	TGTGCCAGTGGTGGGGGACAGGGGCCCTACGAGCAGTACTTC
TRBD1	TRBV7-3	TRBJ1-2	many	CASSLAGGERGYTF	TGTGCCAGCAGTCTAGCAGGGGGCGAACGTGGCTACACCTTC
NA	TRBV6-2/TRBV6-3	TRBJ2-7	many	CASSSQGGADEQYF	TGTGCCAGCAGTTCCCAGGGGGGGGCGGACGAGCAGTACTTC
NA	TRBV9	TRBJ1-2	many	CAREKAPWGGYTF	TGTGCCAGGGAAAAGGCCCCCTGGGGTGGCTACACCTTC
NA	TRBV7-9	TRBJ2-1	many	CASSLGRTGRAEQFF	TGTGCCAGCAGCTTAGGCAGAACGGGAAGGGCTGAGCAGTTCTTC
TRBD2	TRBV6-2/TRBV6-3	TRBJ2-7	NA	CASSKPGLAGGLYEQYF	TGTGCCAGCAGTAAGCCGGGACTAGCGGGGGGGCTGTACGAGCAGTACTTC
NA	TRBV28	TRBJ1-3	many	CASSYQRHLSGNTIYF	TGTGCCAGCAGTTACCAACGACACCTCTCTGGAAACACCATATATTTT
NA	TRBV19	TRBJ2-4	few	CASSAGKNIQYF	TGTGCCAGTAGTGCAGGGAAAAACATTCAGTACTTC
NA	TRBV29-1	TRBJ2-5	many	CSAGLETQYF	TGCAGCGCTGGCTTGGAGACCCAGTACTTC
TRBD1	TRBV12-3/TRBV12-4	TRBJ1-6	many	CASSRGDRKNSPLHF	TGTGCCAGCAGTAGGGGGGACAGGAAGAATTCACCCCTCCACTTT
NA	TRBV7-3	TRBJ2-7	NA	CASSFRGAEQYF	TGTGCCAGCAGTTTCCGGGGGGCCGAGCAGTACTTC
TRBD1	TRBV6-1	TRBJ2-2	few	CASSERQGVSGELFF	TGTGCCAGCAGTGAAAGGCAGGGGGTCTCGGGGGAGCTGTTTTTT
TRBD1	TRBV20-1	TRBJ1-5	many	CSATPPLGQGYFGQPQHF	TGCAGTGCCACCCCTCCTCTTGGACAGGGGTATTTTGGTCAGCCCCAGCATTTT
NA	TRBV12-3/TRBV12-4	TRBJ1-4	many	CASSFGLGWGEKLFF	TGTGCCAGCAGTTTTGGTCTCGGTTGGGGTGAAAAACTGTTTTTT
NA	TRBV3-1	TRBJ1-3	NA	CASSQVDGSGNTIYF	TGTGCCAGCAGCCAAGTTGATGGCTCTGGAAACACCATATATTTT
TRBD1	TRBV11-2	TRBJ1-6	many	CASSPGQDNSPLHF	TGTGCCAGCAGCCCGGGACAGGATAATTCACCCCTCCACTTT
NA	TRBV27	TRBJ1-6	many	CASRIGLNYNSPLHF	TGTGCCAGCAGAATAGGCCTGAACTATAATTCACCCCTCCACTTT
NA	TRBV24-1	TRBJ2-5	NA	CATSEPGETQYF	TGTGCCACCAGTGAACCCGGAGAGACCCAGTACTTC
TRBD2	TRBV20-1	TRBJ2-7	many	CSASRLAGGPYEQYF	TGCAGTGCTAGCCGACTAGCGGGAGGGCCCTACGAGCAGTACTTC
NA	TRBV4-2	TRBJ1-6	NA	CASSQDTDSPLHF	TGTGCCAGCAGCCAAGATACAGATTCACCCCTCCACTTT
TRBD2	TRBV24-1	TRBJ2-2	many	CATSERLAGAGELFF	TGTGCCACCAGTGAGCGACTAGCGGGAGCCGGGGAGCTGTTTTTT
NA	TRBV27	TRBJ2-3	many	CASSLSGRSSTDTQYF	TGTGCCAGCAGTTTATCCGGACGGTCCAGCACAGATACGCAGTATTTT
TRBD1	TRBV20-1	TRBJ1-4	many	CSARGGGGINEKLFF	TGCAGTGCTAGAGGCGGAGGGGGCATTAATGAAAAACTGTTTTTT
NA	TRBV4-3	TRBJ1-5	few	CASSQDLSVPQHF	TGCGCCAGCAGCCAAGATCTGAGCGTGCCCCAGCATTTT
TRBD1	TRBV7-8	TRBJ2-2	NA	CASSPDRVTTGELFF	TGTGCCAGCAGCCCTGACAGGGTGACGACCGGGGAGCTGTTTTTT
TRBD2	TRBV11-2	TRBJ2-5	NA	CASSLDSGRTRETQYF	TGTGCCAGCAGCTTAGATAGCGGGAGAACTCGAGAGACCCAGTACTTC
NA	TRBV29-1	TRBJ2-7	many	CSVERGTGEQYF	TGCAGCGTTGAGAGGGGTACCGGCGAGCAGTACTTC
NA	TRBV6-1	TRBJ2-2	NA	CASTFPVAGELFF	TGTGCCAGCACCTTCCCTGTTGCCGGGGAGCTGTTTTTT
TRBD1	TRBV5-1	TRBJ2-1	NA	CATRGTGLGNEQFF	TGCGCCACCAGGGGGACAGGTTTGGGCAATGAGCAGTTCTTC
TRBD1	TRBV20-1	TRBJ2-7	many	CSAGRDRGRYEQYF	TGCAGTGCTGGCCGGGACAGGGGGCGATACGAGCAGTACTTC
NA	TRBV18	TRBJ2-3	once	CASSPALQGADTQYF	TGTGCCAGCTCACCAGCGCTCCAGGGTGCAGATACGCAGTATTTT
NA	TRBV30	TRBJ1-5	many	CAWRTGDNQPQHF	TGTGCCTGGAGAACGGGGGACAATCAGCCCCAGCATTTT
NA	TRBV5-5	TRBJ2-1	many	CASSLAPPGDEQFF	TGTGCCAGCAGCTTGGCACCTCCGGGGGATGAGCAGTTCTTC
NA	TRBV2	TRBJ1-5	NA	CASSVGGKWPQHF	TGTGCCAGCAGTGTTGGAGGGAAGTGGCCCCAGCATTTT
TRBD2	TRBV7-9	TRBJ2-1	many	CASSLGREPYNEQFF	TGTGCCAGCAGCTTGGGGCGGGAGCCTTACAATGAGCAGTTCTTC
NA	TRBV6-1	TRBJ1-6	many	CASRPGVGPNSPLHF	TGTGCCAGCAGGCCGGGCGTGGGTCCAAATTCACCCCTCCACTTT
TRBD2	TRBV28	TRBJ2-5	many	CASSQLAGLETQYF	TGTGCCAGCAGTCAACTAGCGGGGTTAGAGACCCAGTACTTC
NA	TRBV27	TRBJ1-1	NA	CASSFTGLNTEAFF	TGTGCCAGCAGTTTTACAGGGCTGAACACTGAAGCTTTCTTT
NA	TRBV27	TRBJ1-3	few	CASSPYDAGRTGNTIYF	TGTGCCAGCAGTCCTTACGACGCGGGTCGAACTGGAAACACCATATATTTT
TRBD2	TRBV9	TRBJ2-3	NA	CASSVRPWRGGTDTQYF	TGTGCCAGCAGCGTACGCCCCTGGCGGGGGGGCACAGATACGCAGTATTTT
TRBD1	TRBV18	TRBJ1-6	NA	CASSQRGQKNSPLHF	TGTGCCAGCTCACAAAGGGGACAGAAGAATTCACCCCTCCACTTT
TRBD1	TRBV6-1	TRBJ2-7	NA	CASTPTGETYEQYF	TGTGCCAGCACCCCGACAGGGGAAACATACGAGCAGTACTTC